This T cell receptor (beta chain) derives from a study of shared clonotypes between healthy human individuals. Overall study: Aged 18 to 49, the donors were two women and three men. CD4 naive and memory got three plates each, CD8 naive two, CD8 memory one.

Naive CD8 cells were CD45RO-negative, positively selected for CCR7, excluding terminally differentiated effector memory CD45RA+ cells. V was trimmed by 3 bases and J by 5 bases, leaving 13 bases between them. Looked up from germline, CDR1 is KGHSH and CDR2 is LQKENI. This CDR3 has 14 amino acids. Investigators spread the genomic DNA of each subset evenly over several immunoSEQ plates. The data were produced by immunoSEQ multiplex PCR, yet TCRdb's version contains in-frame clones alone and is incomplete. Among about 2.1 million clones listed, 85% to 95% were seen once. The chain uses TRBV18 and TRBJ2-5, with D possibly TRBD2 on 6 matching bases. The TCR originated in a man aged 18 to 29 in good health. Some clones in this sample may be carry-over from other donors' samples. Sample: naive CD8+ T cells from PBMCs. The CDR3 spells CASSPETGAETQYF. CDR3 DNA: TGTGCCAGCTCACCCGAGACGGGAGCGGAGACCCAGTACTTC.